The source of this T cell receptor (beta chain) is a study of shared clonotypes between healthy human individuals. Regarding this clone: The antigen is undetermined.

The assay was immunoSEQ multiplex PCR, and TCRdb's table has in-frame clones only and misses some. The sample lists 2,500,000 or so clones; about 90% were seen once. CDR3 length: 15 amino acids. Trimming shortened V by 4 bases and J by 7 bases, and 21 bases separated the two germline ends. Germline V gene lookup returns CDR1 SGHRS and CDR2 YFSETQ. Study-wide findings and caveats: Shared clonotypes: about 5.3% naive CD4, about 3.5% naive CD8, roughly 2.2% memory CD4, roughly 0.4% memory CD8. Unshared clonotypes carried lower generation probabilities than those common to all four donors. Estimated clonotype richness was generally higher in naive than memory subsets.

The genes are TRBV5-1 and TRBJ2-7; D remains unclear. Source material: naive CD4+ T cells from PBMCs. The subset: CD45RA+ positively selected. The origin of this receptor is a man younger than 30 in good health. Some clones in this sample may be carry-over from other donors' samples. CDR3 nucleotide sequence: TGCGCCAGCAGCGTCCTTCGGCCCGATTCAAGGGAGCAGTACTTC. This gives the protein CASSVLRPDSREQYF.